Each of the 24 T cell receptor beta chains below was sequenced from the same sample in a study of human T cells and chemical hapten exposure. TCRdb recomputed calls from the RACE reads with MiXCR, one row per CDR3 protein. The table records approximately 80,000 distinct CDR3 sequences, under 9% of them present only once. The sample's time point: patch test 1, 2 weeks after DPC sensitization. Treatment reported: therapeutic diphenylcyclopropenone sensitization with weekly scalp DPC. This specimen consisted of whole blood, obtained in connection with sensitization to the hapten diphenylcyclopropenone (DPC). The receptors shown here come from a woman aged 25 to 39 with alopecia areata. Some clones in this sample may be carry-over from other donors' samples.

Points on this clonotype: A much more abundant neighbour one base away suggests this may be a read error. The chain combines TRBV5-1 with TRBJ2-7; 9 nucleotides align to TRBD1. CDR3 length equals 14 residues. Germline V CDR1 and CDR2: SGHRS, YFSETQ. V was clipped by 5 bases and J by 5 bases; unmatched bases: 8. The CDR3 spells CASSSGTGLDEQYF. DNA for the CDR3: TGCGCCAGCAGTTCCGGGACAGGGTTGGACGAGCAGTACTTC. Together with reference TRBV5-1 and TRBJ2-7, the CDR3 gives the full variable domain: KAGVTQTPRYLIKTRGQQVTLSCSPISGHRSVSWYQQTPGQGLQFLFEYFSETQRNKGNFPGRFSGRQFSNSRSEMNVSTLELGDSALYLCASSSGTGLDEQYFGPGTRLTVT.

The rearrangement uses TRBV7-3 and TRBJ2-5, with D possibly TRBD2 on 7 matching bases. V lost 1 base and J 4 bases, leaving 16 bases between the germline ends. The CDR3 is 16 amino acids. Germline V gives CDR1 SGHTA, CDR2 FQGTGA. CDR3 region: CASSLNGGLTVETQYF. In DNA, the CDR3 is TGTGCCAGCAGCTTAAACGGGGGGCTTACGGTAGAGACCCAGTACTTC.

This clonotype was recorded a few times. V is TRBV11-2 and J is TRBJ2-7; unclear D gene. Germline CDR1 is SGHAT and CDR2 is FQNNGV. The ends were cut back, 2 bases at V and 4 bases at J, with 0 bases in the middle. The CDR3 has 10 residues. The CDR3, as DNA: TGTGCCAGCAGCTTATACGAGCAGTACTTC. It translates to CASSLYEQYF.

This clonotype was observed at least ten times. The junction departs from germline at one end; a sequencing error may be responsible. This chain uses TRBV11-2 with TRBJ1-2; D uncertain. Germline values: CDR1 SGHAT, CDR2 FQNNGV. The CDR3 loop spans 12 amino acids. The CDR3 sequence is CASSLDRGPLVF. CDR3 coding DNA: TGTGCCAGCAGCTTAGATCGAGGGCCGCTCGTCTTC.

This clonotype has only a few counts. The chain couples TRBV12-3 or TRBV12-4 to TRBJ2-3; TRBD2 matches 10 bases. V gave up 6 bases and J gave up 1 base; unmatched junction bases: 10. The CDR3 contains 17 residues. The CDR3 protein is CASSPGASGGRTDTQYF. The DNA of the CDR3 is TGTGCCAGCAGCCCGGGGGCTAGCGGGGGCCGCACAGATACGCAGTATTTT.

The chain has TRBV7-9 and TRBJ2-3, with unresolved D. Germline-derived CDR1 and CDR2 are SEHNR and FQNEAQ (reference sequence). V was clipped by 5 bases and J by 2 bases, with 14 bases between them. This CDR3 has 15 amino acids. DNA for the CDR3: TGTGCCAGCAGCCCCGGACGTAGACTCACAGATACGCAGTATTTT. Translating gives CASSPGRRLTDTQYF.

This clonotype has a handful of counts. The chain combines TRBV18 with TRBJ2-7; 10 positions match TRBD1. The germline gives CDR1 KGHSH, CDR2 LQKENI. The V and J ends lost 3 bases and 5 bases, in that order; junction bases with no gene match: 4. The CDR3 is made up of 14 amino acids. The CDR3 loop is CASSPGQGFNEQYF. In DNA, the CDR3 is TGTGCCAGCTCACCGGGACAGGGGTTCAACGAGCAGTACTTC.

There are a few counts of this clonotype. V and J are TRBV6-1 and TRBJ1-1; 9 bases align to TRBD1. The V gene's germline CDR1 is MNHNS and CDR2 SASEGT. The CDR3 length is 15 residues. The J segment lost 8 bases and the V segment lost 5 bases, leaving 12 bases of the junction unmatched. CDR3 in amino acids: CASSPQDRGSSEAFF. CDR3 bases: TGTGCCAGCAGTCCCCAGGACAGGGGTTCATCAGAAGCTTTCTTT.

The chain employs TRBV20-1 and TRBJ2-7, with TRBD1 matching 10 bases. The CDR3 is 16 amino acids. Germline loops: CDR1 DFQATT, CDR2 SNEGSKA (reference sequence). Trimming cost V 3 bases and J 5 bases; bases outside gene matches: 13. CDR3 loop: CSASKTGTGAIDEQYF. CDR3 in DNA: TGCAGTGCTAGCAAGACCGGGACAGGGGCAATCGACGAGCAGTACTTC.

The chain carries TRBV10-2 and TRBJ2-1; 13 bases map to TRBD2. The germline V gene encodes CDR1 WSHSY and CDR2 SAAADI. The CDR3 runs to 15 residues. Losses at the gene ends were 3 bases for V and 9 bases for J; bases not matched to a gene: 5. The CDR3 bases are TGCGCCAGCAGTGAAACTAGCGGGGGGGCCGGTGAGCAGTTCTTC. Protein sequence: CASSETSGGAGEQFF.

The chain is built from TRBV4-2 and TRBJ1-6, with 8 bases lining up with TRBD1. V gave up 0 bases and J gave up 9 bases; unmatched junction bases: 7. The germline gives CDR1 LGHNA, CDR2 YNFKEQ. The CDR3 is 16 amino acids. The CDR3 is CASSQDSDRVSSPLHF. CDR3 DNA: TGTGCCAGCAGCCAAGATTCGGACAGGGTTAGTTCACCCCTCCACTTT.

This clonotype was seen a few times. The chain recombines TRBV6-5 with TRBJ1-2; TRBD1 matches at 7 bases. V dropped 5 bases and J dropped 4; count of bases not matched to a gene: 4. CDR3 length equals 13 residues. The germline CDR1 and CDR2 sequences are MNHEY and SVGAGI. Written as DNA, the CDR3 is TGTGCCAGCAGTCTACAGGGGTTCTATGGCTACACCTTC. Protein: CASSLQGFYGYTF.

The table lists this clonotype with many counts. The chain is built from TRBV7-9 and TRBJ2-2; no clear D gene. This CDR3 has 13 amino acids. V lost 7 bases and J 4 bases, leaving 10 bases between the germline ends. Looked up from germline, CDR1 is SEHNR and CDR2 is FQNEAQ (reference sequence). CDR3 sequence (DNA): TGTGCCAGCAACCATGACCCCACCGGGGAGCTGTTTTTT. It yields the protein CASNHDPTGELFF.

This clonotype was seen ten or more times. V is TRBV10-3 and J is TRBJ2-3, with 9 nucleotides matching TRBD1. V was clipped by 4 bases and J by 2 bases; unmatched bases: 4. The CDR3 spans 15 residues. Germline V gene sequence: CDR1 ENHRY, CDR2 SYGVKD. For the CDR3, the DNA is TGTGCCATCAGTGTTGGACAGGGGCCCACAGATACGCAGTATTTT. As protein: CAISVGQGPTDTQYF.

There are many counts of this clonotype. This sequence joins TRBV3-1 and TRBJ2-2; 8 bases align to TRBD1. The J segment lost 1 base and the V segment lost 5 bases, leaving 6 bases of the junction unmatched. CDR3 length: 16 residues. Germline values: CDR1 LGHDT, CDR2 YNNKEL (reference sequence). The CDR3 region is CASSDGTGWNTGELFF. The CDR3 bases are TGTGCCAGCAGCGACGGGACAGGTTGGAACACCGGGGAGCTGTTTTTT. The full variable domain, its missing parts supplied by reference TRBV3-1 and TRBJ2-2, is DTAVSQTPKYLVTQMGNDKSIKCEQNLGHDTMYWYKQDSKKFLKIMFSYNNKELIINETVPNRFSPKSPDKAHLNLHINSLELGDSAVYFCASSDGTGWNTGELFFGEGSRLTVL.

This clonotype was recorded at least ten times. The CDR3 protein is CASSYPLRVHQNTEAFF. CDR3 DNA sequence: TGTGCCAGCAGTTACCCACTACGAGTTCACCAGAACACTGAAGCTTTCTTT. The V and J genes are TRBV6-2 or TRBV6-3 and TRBJ1-1; D unresolved. The V and J ends lost 2 bases and 1 base respectively, with 17 bases between them. Germline V CDR1 and CDR2: MNHEY, SVGEGT. The CDR3 covers 17 residues.

This clonotype was picked up a small number of times. V and J are TRBV12-3 or TRBV12-4 and TRBJ2-1; 8 positions agree with TRBD1. J gave up 4 bases and V 5 bases, and 7 bases lay outside the gene matches. The CDR3 is 15 amino acids. CDR3 residues: CASSPGTGYYNEQFF. CDR3 nucleotide sequence: TGTGCCAGCAGTCCCGGGACAGGTTATTACAATGAGCAGTTCTTC.

The gene calls are TRBV19 and TRBJ2-2; 7 bases align to TRBD1. Germline CDR1 and CDR2: LNHDA and SQIVND (reference sequence). With V trimmed by 3 bases and J by 1 base, 5 bases remained unmatched. CDR3 length: 16 amino acids. The CDR3 protein is CASSIYGTENTGELFF. For the CDR3, the DNA is TGTGCCAGTAGTATTTATGGGACAGAGAACACCGGGGAGCTGTTTTTT.

Only a few counts were recorded for this clonotype. J is TRBJ1-4 and V is TRBV2; D gene ambiguous. V lost 0 bases and J lost 3, with 8 bases in between. The CDR3 sequence is 15 residues long. Germline CDR1 and CDR2: SNHLY and FYNNEI. The CDR3 DNA reads as TGTGCCAGCAGTGAAGCGCGGACTCCTAATGAAAAACTGTTTTTT. It specifies CASSEARTPNEKLFF.

In its sample, this clonotype was seen many times. This chain's CDR3 is CASSLDGRVPGELFF. In DNA form, the CDR3 reads TGCGCCAGCAGCTTGGACGGCAGGGTACCCGGGGAGCTGTTTTTT. V and J are TRBV5-1 and TRBJ2-2; tentative D call: TRBD1 (5 bases). The germline gives CDR1 SGHRS, CDR2 YFSETQ. The CDR3 runs 15 residues. Trimming cost V 0 bases and J 6 bases, with 12 bases left between them.

The chain employs TRBV5-1 and TRBJ2-3, with 9 positions matching TRBD2. Germline V gene data show CDR1 as SGHRS and CDR2 as YFSETQ. V lost 2 bases and J lost 4; bases outside the gene matches: 5. CDR3 length: 15 amino acids. The CDR3 region is CASSFISGGADTQYF. Here the CDR3 DNA reads TGCGCCAGCAGCTTTATTAGCGGGGGTGCAGATACGCAGTATTTT.

This clonotype was detected many times. J is TRBJ2-1 and V is TRBV7-8, with D perhaps being TRBD1 or TRBD2 (5 bases each). The V end lost 8 bases, the J end lost 5 bases, and 16 bases lay between the germline ends. CDR3 size: 14 residues. CDR1 is SGHVS, CDR2 FQNEAQ, per germline. This CDR3 is CASFRYGTDNEQFF. The CDR3 nucleotides are TGTGCCAGCTTCCGCTACGGGACGGACAATGAGCAGTTCTTC. The whole variable domain, filled in from reference TRBV7-8 and TRBJ2-1, reads GAGVSQSPRYKVAKRGQDVALRCDPISGHVSLFWYQQALGQGPEFLTYFQNEAQLDKSGLPSDRFFAERPEGSVSTLKIQRTQQEDSAVYLCASFRYGTDNEQFFGPGTRLTVL.

This clonotype was observed at least ten times. The rearrangement joins TRBV7-3 to TRBJ1-5; TRBD1 agrees at 7 bases. Germline CDR1 is SGHTA and CDR2 is FQGTGA. V lost 1 base to trimming and J lost 10 bases; unmatched junction nucleotides: 7. This CDR3 is 14 amino acids long. The CDR3 reads CASSLSRGVRPQHF. The CDR3 coding sequence is TGTGCCAGCAGCTTAAGCAGGGGGGTACGTCCCCAGCATTTT. Together with reference TRBV7-3 and TRBJ1-5, the CDR3 gives the full variable domain: GAGVSQTPSNKVTEKGKYVELRCDPISGHTALYWYRQSLGQGPEFLIYFQGTGAADDSGLPNDRFFAVRPEGSVSTLKIQRTERGDSAVYLCASSLSRGVRPQHFGDGTRLSIL.

This clonotype was seen ten or more times. The CDR3 DNA is TGTGCCAGCAGCTTGGAAGGACGGTACACAGATACGCAGTATTTT. Translated, it gives CASSLEGRYTDTQYF. The chain has TRBV5-6 and TRBJ2-3; D not certain. Trimming removed 0 bases from V and 2 bases from J, with 10 bases in between. Germline CDR1 and CDR2: SGHDT and YYEEEE. The CDR3 extends over 15 amino acids.